The 32 T cell receptor beta chains presented below share a single source sample, sequenced in a study of Ad26.COV2.S vaccination and SARS-CoV-2 variants. The data were produced by immunoSEQ multiplex PCR, yet TCRdb's version contains in-frame clones alone and is incomplete. The table has 250,000 or so clones, about 83% seen once. Treatment meaning: around 19 received Ad26.COV2.S at low or high dose, single or two shots; roughly five received placebo; per-sample allocation not given. Collection of the samples took place on day 63 after the first injection of vaccine or placebo. The sequencing here drew on peripheral blood, taken in a trial of Ad26.COV2.S vaccine versus placebo. These receptors all come from a person between 18 and 65 years old who received the Ad26.COV2.S COVID-19 vaccine or a placebo.

V usage is TRBV7-9 and J usage is TRBJ2-7; TRBD2 is a possible D gene (5 bases). CDR1 is SEHNR and CDR2 is FQNEAQ in the germline V gene (reference sequence). V shed 5 bases and J shed 6 bases, with 17 bases lying between them. The CDR3 has 14 residues. CDR3 amino acids: CASSPPRAKFEQYF. CDR3 DNA: TGTGCCAGCAGCCCCCCGAGGGCAAAATTCGAGCAGTACTTC.

The gene calls are TRBV7-2 and TRBJ2-5; possibly TRBD2 for D (6 bases). The ends were cut back, 4 bases at V and 5 bases at J, with 11 bases in the middle. CDR1 and CDR2 (germline): SGHTA, FQGNSA. The CDR3 has 13 amino acids. The CDR3 protein is CASSSGGTETQYF. CDR3 nucleotides: TGTGCCAGCAGCTCGGGCGGGACGGAGACCCAGTACTTC.

J is TRBJ1-2 and V is TRBV6-5; D unresolved. The CDR3 is 14 amino acids. The germline V and J ends were trimmed by 2 bases and 1 base, with 8 bases remaining between them. Germline V CDR1 and CDR2: MNHEY, SVGAGI. This CDR3 reads CASSYGQFNYGYTF. In nucleotides, the CDR3 is TGTGCCAGCAGTTACGGGCAATTTAACTATGGCTACACCTTC.

In its sample, this clone was seen a few times. The rearrangement uses TRBV5-1 and TRBJ2-1; D gene uncertain. The CDR3 totals 11 residues. Trimming pared 2 bases from V and 11 bases from J, leaving 8 bases between. Germline CDR1 SGHRS, CDR2 YFSETQ. Here the CDR3 DNA reads TGCGCCAGCAGCTTCTCCAACCAGCAGTTCTTC. This sequence encodes CASSFSNQQFF.

The chain recombines TRBV5-1 with TRBJ1-4, with D possibly being TRBD1 (6 bases). Trimming stripped 2 bases from V and 0 bases from J, with 11 bases between. The CDR3 is 16 residues long. The germline CDR1 and CDR2 sequences are SGHRS and YFSETQ. The DNA for the CDR3 is TGCGCCAGCAGCTTTGGAGACAGGTCAACTAATGAAAAACTGTTTTTT. Amino acids: CASSFGDRSTNEKLFF. Drawing the rest from reference TRBV5-1 and TRBJ1-4, the complete variable domain is KAGVTQTPRYLIKTRGQQVTLSCSPISGHRSVSWYQQTPGQGLQFLFEYFSETQRNKGNFPGRFSGRQFSNSRSEMNVSTLELGDSALYLCASSFGDRSTNEKLFFGSGTQLSVL.

This clone was recorded once. The chain combines TRBV5-4 with TRBJ1-6, with TRBD1 matching 9 bases. The CDR3 is made up of 16 amino acids. V was clipped by 5 bases and J by 6 bases; unmatched bases: 9. CDR1 and CDR2 from the germline V gene are SGHNT and YYREEE (reference sequence). CDR3 sequence (DNA): TGTGCCAGCAGTCGCCCACAGGGGGCAAGTAATTCACCCCTCCACTTT. Amino acid sequence: CASSRPQGASNSPLHF.

V is TRBV11-2 and J is TRBJ2-5; 11 positions match TRBD2. V dropped 0 bases and J dropped 4; count of bases not matched to a gene: 7. The CDR3 is 17 amino acids. In germline, CDR1 is SGHAT, CDR2 FQNNGV. DNA for the CDR3: TGTGCCAGCAGCTTAGAGATGACTAGCGGGGTAACAGAGACCCAGTACTTC. This encodes CASSLEMTSGVTETQYF.

The chain combines TRBV6-5 with TRBJ2-7; 13 bases are shared with TRBD2. Looked up from germline, CDR1 is MNHEY and CDR2 is SVGAGI. Trimming removed 0 bases from V and 6 bases from J; junction bases left unmatched: 5. The CDR3 is made up of 16 amino acids. Written as DNA, the CDR3 is TGTGCCAGCAGTTACTCGATAGGGACTAGCGGGGTCGAGCAGTACTTC. Encoded protein: CASSYSIGTSGVEQYF.

The chain carries TRBV29-1 and TRBJ1-2; D gene uncertain. Germline-derived CDR1 and CDR2 are SQVTM and ANQGSEA. Between the trimmed V and J ends, which lost 4 bases and 4 bases, there was a span of 4 bases. The CDR3 spans 10 residues. This CDR3 is CSVGSYGYTF. CDR3 coding DNA: TGCAGCGTTGGTAGCTATGGCTACACCTTC.

The chain recombines TRBV9 with TRBJ1-6; 11 bases agree with TRBD1. After removal of 0 bases from V and 10 bases from J, the junction contained 3 bases not matched to a gene. The germline gives CDR1 SGDLS, CDR2 YYNGEE. The CDR3 is made up of 15 amino acids. Written as DNA, the CDR3 is TGTGCCAGCAGCGTAGGAGGGACAGGGGGATCACCCCTCCACTTT. This codes for CASSVGGTGGSPLHF. Looking up the rest from reference TRBV9 and TRBJ1-6 gives the full variable domain: DSGVTQTPKHLITATGQRVTLRCSPRSGDLSVYWYQQSLDQGLQFLIQYYNGEERAKGNILERFSAQQFPDLHSELNLSSLELGDSALYFCASSVGGTGGSPLHFGNGTRLTVT.

The V and J genes are TRBV24-1 and TRBJ2-3; 8 bases agree with TRBD1. CDR1 and CDR2 from the germline V gene are KGHDR and SFDVKD. The CDR3 contains 18 residues. Unmatched junction bases numbered 17, after V lost 6 bases and J lost 4 bases. CDR3 sequence (DNA): TGTGCCACCAGTTCTCCTTCCACAGGGGGGACTGTAGCAGATACGCAGTATTTT. Amino acid sequence: CATSSPSTGGTVADTQYF.

This clone showed up just once. The gene calls are TRBV5-6 and TRBJ1-4, with D possibly matching TRBD1 (5 bases). In germline, CDR1 is SGHDT, CDR2 YYEEEE. The CDR3 totals 15 residues. Trimming shortened V by 1 base and J by 5 bases, and 12 bases separated the two germline ends. CDR3 loop: CASSLRRGPNEKLFF. The CDR3 DNA reads TGTGCCAGCAGCTTGAGAAGGGGCCCAAATGAAAAACTGTTTTTT.

This chain joins TRBV9 and TRBJ1-3; 11 positions match TRBD1. Unmatched junction bases numbered 7, after V lost 3 bases and J lost 2 bases. This CDR3 is built from 17 residues. Germline V gives CDR1 SGDLS, CDR2 YYNGEE. The CDR3 loop is CASSGRTGGLAGNTIYF. The CDR3 coding sequence is TGTGCCAGCAGCGGACGGACAGGGGGCTTGGCTGGAAACACCATATATTTT.

The chain uses TRBV2 and TRBJ2-7; 7 bases align to TRBD1. J lost 4 bases, V lost 7 bases, and 13 bases had no gene match. The CDR3 consists of 15 residues. Germline-derived CDR1 and CDR2 are SNHLY and FYNNEI. CDR3 amino acids: CASKSRGTVRYEQYV. As DNA, the CDR3 is TGTGCCAGCAAAAGCAGGGGGACCGTTAGGTACGAGCAGTACGTC.

About this clone itself: At the DNA level, this CDR3 is encoded by other sequences in the same sample as well. The CDR3 nucleotides read TGTGCCAGCAGCCTCGGACCGACAGATACGCAGTATTTT. It encodes CASSLGPTDTQYF. This sequence joins TRBV11-2 and TRBJ2-3; D is unclear. The germline V gene has CDR1 SGHAT and CDR2 FQNNGV. The CDR3 totals 13 residues. V shed 5 bases and J shed 3 bases, with 9 bases lying between them.

The chain recombines TRBV18 with TRBJ2-3; D call uncertain. This CDR3 is built from 14 residues. Germline V gives CDR1 KGHSH, CDR2 LQKENI. Trimming cost V 3 bases and J 1 base, with 8 bases left between them. The CDR3 region is CASSPPIRTDTQYF. The CDR3 coding sequence is TGTGCCAGCTCACCCCCGATCCGCACAGATACGCAGTATTTT. The full variable domain, in which reference TRBV18 and TRBJ2-3 provide the parts outside the CDR3, is NAGVMQNPRHLVRRRGQEARLRCSPMKGHSHVYWYRQLPEEGLKFMVYLQKENIIDESGMPKERFSAEFPKEGPSILRIQQVVRGDSAAYFCASSPPIRTDTQYFGPGTRLTVL.

The chain is built from TRBV2 and TRBJ1-5; 9 bases align to TRBD1. The V and J ends lost 5 bases and 7 bases, in that order; junction bases with no gene match: 9. This CDR3 comprises 15 residues. CDR1 is SNHLY, CDR2 FYNNEI, per germline. CDR3 sequence (DNA): TGTGCCAGCAGTAAAGTGGGACAGGGAGTACAGCCCCAGCATTTT. Translating it yields CASSKVGQGVQPQHF.

For the CDR3, the DNA is TGTGCCAGTAGTATAGATTTCGGACTAGCGGGACGAAACACCGGGGAGCTGTTTTTT. Translated, it gives CASSIDFGLAGRNTGELFF. The chain uses TRBV19 and TRBJ2-2; 12 bases line up with TRBD2. CDR1 LNHDA and CDR2 SQIVND come from the germline V gene (reference sequence). J was trimmed by 2 bases and V by 0 bases; bases with no gene match: 7. The CDR3 loop spans 19 amino acids.

The rearrangement uses TRBV6-2 or TRBV6-3 and TRBJ1-1; 7 positions match TRBD1. J was trimmed by 4 bases and V by 5 bases; bases with no gene match: 4. This CDR3 has 13 residues. Germline V lookup: CDR1 MNHEY, CDR2 SVGEGT. CDR3 residues: CASSPTGPTEAFF. In DNA, the CDR3 is TGTGCCAGCAGTCCGACAGGGCCCACTGAAGCTTTCTTT.

This rearrangement joins TRBV6-6 to TRBJ1-5; 9 positions agree with TRBD1. This CDR3 comprises 16 residues. V was clipped by 4 bases and J by 6 bases; unmatched bases: 10. Germline V CDR1 and CDR2: MNHNY, SVGAGI (reference sequence). The CDR3 sequence is CASSSQQGARSQPQHF. The CDR3, as DNA: TGTGCCAGCAGTTCACAACAGGGGGCGCGCAGTCAGCCCCAGCATTTT.

This chain joins TRBV7-2 and TRBJ1-5; a weak D match, TRBD1 (6 bases). V was trimmed by 1 base and J by 9 bases, leaving 7 bases between them. Germline V gene lookup returns CDR1 SGHTA and CDR2 FQGNSA. The CDR3 extends over 12 amino acids. CDR3 sequence: CASSLVQGPQHF. CDR3 bases: TGTGCCAGCAGCTTAGTACAGGGGCCCCAGCATTTT.

The chain is built from TRBV7-2 and TRBJ1-6; D unclear. Germline assignment: CDR1 SGHTA and CDR2 FQGNSA. The CDR3 sequence is 19 residues long. V was cut by 5 bases and J by 0 bases, with 20 bases left in between. The CDR3 loop is CASSIALWVESSYNSPLHF. The CDR3 coding sequence is TGTGCCAGCAGCATCGCCTTGTGGGTCGAGAGCTCCTATAATTCACCCCTCCACTTT.

The CDR3 nucleotides read TGCGCCAGCAGCCAAACCGGACAAGGGGGCTACGAGCAGTACTTC. It yields the protein CASSQTGQGGYEQYF. The chain has TRBV4-1 and TRBJ2-7, with D possibly TRBD1 on 6 matching bases. Trimming removed 2 bases from V and 3 bases from J, with 14 bases in between. CDR1 MGHRA and CDR2 YSYEKL come from the germline V gene. The CDR3 runs 15 residues.

The sample holds a few counts of this clone. This rearrangement joins TRBV5-6 to TRBJ2-1, with TRBD2 identical over 9 bases. Germline V gene lookup returns CDR1 SGHDT and CDR2 YYEEEE. The trim removed 1 base at V and 7 bases at J, leaving 3 bases unmatched. CDR3 length equals 14 residues. In DNA, the CDR3 is TGTGCCAGCAGCTTGACTAGCGGGTCTAATGAGCAGTTCTTC. Its protein product is CASSLTSGSNEQFF.

This chain connects TRBV7-9 to TRBJ2-5, with D perhaps matching TRBD1 or TRBD2 (6 bases each). This CDR3 region has 14 residues. CDR1 is SEHNR and CDR2 is FQNEAQ in the germline V gene (reference sequence). Trimming left V 5 bases short and J 2 bases short, with 12 bases between. The CDR3 protein is CASSRGGLQETQYF. The CDR3 nucleotides are TGTGCCAGCAGCAGAGGGGGGCTACAAGAGACCCAGTACTTC.

The chain links TRBV5-6 to TRBJ1-2; D unclear. V was trimmed by 4 bases and J by 8 bases, leaving 9 bases between them. The CDR3 totals 11 residues. The germline CDR1 and CDR2 sequences are SGHDT and YYEEEE. CDR3 sequence: CASSNSGGYTF. CDR3 in DNA: TGTGCCAGCAGCAATTCCGGAGGCTACACCTTC. Full variable domain (missing parts from reference TRBV5-6 and TRBJ1-2): DAGVTQSPTHLIKTRGQQVTLRCSPKSGHDTVSWYQQALGQGPQFIFQYYEEEERQRGNFPDRFSGHQFPNYSSELNVNALLLGDSALYLCASSNSGGYTFGSGTRLTVV.

This chain links TRBV6-2 or TRBV6-3 with TRBJ2-7; 7 nucleotides match TRBD2. The V gene's germline CDR1 is MNHEY and CDR2 SVGEGT. V gave up 5 bases and J gave up 2 bases; unmatched junction bases: 9. The CDR3 extends over 15 amino acids. The CDR3, as DNA: TGTGCCAGCAGTCTCCGCGGGGGAGGCCCCTACGAGCAGTACGTC. Protein product: CASSLRGGGPYEQYV.

The chain is built from TRBV18 and TRBJ2-5; D gene unclear. Trimming shortened V by 2 bases and J by 6 bases, and 10 bases separated the two germline ends. Germline-derived CDR1 and CDR2 are KGHSH and LQKENI. This CDR3 has 13 residues. The chain's CDR3 is CASSPSRTQTQYF. CDR3 in DNA: TGTGCCAGCTCACCATCGAGGACGCAGACCCAGTACTTC.

V gene TRBV5-6 combines with J gene TRBJ2-1, with 7 bases lining up with TRBD1. The J segment lost 6 bases and the V segment lost 0 bases, leaving 9 bases of the junction unmatched. This CDR3 has 16 residues. Germline CDR1 SGHDT, CDR2 YYEEEE. This CDR3 is CASSLVAGGLSNEQFF. The CDR3 DNA reads as TGTGCCAGCAGCTTGGTGGCAGGGGGATTATCCAATGAGCAGTTCTTC.

This sequence joins TRBV6-2 or TRBV6-3 and TRBJ2-5; 12 bases are a match to TRBD2. This CDR3 comprises 18 residues. V gave up 5 bases and J gave up 9 bases; unmatched junction bases: 19. CDR1 MNHEY and CDR2 SVGEGT come from the germline V gene. CDR3 protein: CASSALGTSGFAGLAQYF. DNA of the CDR3: TGTGCCAGCAGTGCGCTCGGGACTAGCGGGTTCGCCGGACTGGCCCAGTACTTC.

The rearrangement uses TRBV27 and TRBJ2-1; D gene uncertain. The CDR3 totals 15 residues. With 6 bases removed from V and 0 bases from J, the gap between germline ends came to 12 bases. Germline V gene sequence: CDR1 MNHEY, CDR2 SMNVEV (reference sequence). Here the CDR3 reads CASRTIPVSYNEQFF. Here the CDR3 DNA reads TGTGCCAGCAGAACAATACCCGTCTCCTACAATGAGCAGTTCTTC.

The CDR3 protein is CASSQDYPGELFF. As DNA, the CDR3 is TGTGCCAGCAGCCAAGACTACCCCGGGGAGCTGTTTTTT. This chain links TRBV4-2 with TRBJ2-2; unclear D gene. Germline CDR1 LGHNA, CDR2 YNFKEQ. Trimming pared 0 bases from V and 6 bases from J, leaving 5 bases between. The CDR3 covers 13 residues.